A selection of T cell receptor beta chains follows, all from one sample in a study of T cells expressing NK-cell markers. TCRdb reprocessed the 5' RACE reads and stores each CDR3 protein as one record, lacking DNA. The listing contains hundreds of thousands of distinct CDR3 sequences. The sequenced material came from blood T cells: a sorted CD56 or NKG2C T cell subset, CD4+ or CD8+ T cells, or bulk PBMC T cells (not recorded which). These receptor sequences come from a man between 18 and 35 years old in good health. Each CDR3 is given with its conserved first and last residue.

>TRBJ2-1|TRBV5-5
CASSLVARQHNEQFF
>TRBJ2-7|TRBV14
CASSQHFGGPSYEQYF
>TRBJ2-1|TRBV7-2
CASSLMGQGAFF
>TRBJ2-1|TRBV7-9
CASSPQDWRPRGQFF
>TRBJ1-2|TRBV6-5
CASSYSAANYGYTF
>TRBJ2-1|TRBV12-3/TRBV12-4
CASSRGGYEQFF
>TRBJ2-4|TRBV20-1
CSARAGGAKNIQYF
>TRBJ1-6|TRBV27
CASSLKGFNSPLHF
>TRBJ2-7|TRBV6-2/TRBV6-3
CASGLLAGKYEQYF
>TRBJ2-3|TRBV7-2
CASSFTSGRARTDTQYF
>TRBJ2-3|TRBV20-1
CSARDLKTSGRVRTDTQYF
>TRBJ2-1|TRBV5-8
CASGRQRLRNEQFF
>TRBJ1-5|TRBV12-3/TRBV12-4
CASRSTGKNQPQHF
>TRBJ2-3|TRBV6-5
CASSSGGLYIADTQYF
>TRBJ1-2|TRBV11-2
CASGRGAQNPLGYTF
>TRBJ2-1|TRBV7-3
CASSLVASGVYEQFF
>TRBJ2-3|TRBV20-1
CSADSGLIAGGHTRTDTQYF
>TRBJ2-1|TRBV5-1
CASSTSGIKPTSYSYNEQFF
>TRBJ2-2|TRBV13
CASSLRLRRETGELFF
>TRBJ1-5|TRBV7-9
CASSLDGQGRNQPQHF
>TRBJ2-5|TRBV20-1
CSVNRGGRTQYF
>TRBJ2-7|TRBV7-2
CASSLNSGTSTYEQYF
>TRBJ2-5|TRBV6-2/TRBV6-3
CASGYTSGQETQYF
>TRBJ2-3|TRBV5-1
CASSSAGAGDTQYF